The 9 T cell receptor beta chains in this list originate from one sample, sequenced in a study of shared T cell receptors in the human thymus. Clones were sequenced by immunoSEQ multiplex PCR, and TCRdb holds only the in-frame ones, with some missing. This table has 550,000 to 800,000 clones, approximately 83% appearing once. This sample was also put to use in a study of human thymus T cells.

Sequences were obtained from thymocytes. These receptors all stem from a girl under three years old with a congenital heart defect.

This chain uses TRBV9 with TRBJ1-1; D may be TRBD1 (6 bases). The germline V gene encodes CDR1 SGDLS and CDR2 YYNGEE. This CDR3 is 14 amino acids long. V lost 0 bases and J lost 6, with 12 bases in between. The CDR3 DNA is TGTGCCAGCAGCGTAGAAACAGGGAGCGCTGAAGCTTTCTTT. Protein sequence: CASSVETGSAEAFF. Filled out from reference TRBV9 and TRBJ1-1, the complete variable domain reads DSGVTQTPKHLITATGQRVTLRCSPRSGDLSVYWYQQSLDQGLQFLIQYYNGEERAKGNILERFSAQQFPDLHSELNLSSLELGDSALYFCASSVETGSAEAFFGQGTRLTVV.

This clone was recorded only once. The rearrangement joins TRBV6-5 to TRBJ1-1; tentatively, D is TRBD1 (6 bases). The CDR3 has 14 residues. V dropped 6 bases and J dropped 6 bases, with 17 bases sitting between them. Germline assignment: CDR1 MNHEY and CDR2 SVGAGI. In DNA, the CDR3 is TGTGCCAGCAGGCGCCTACAGGGCCGGGCTGAAGCTTTCTTT. The encoded protein is CASRRLQGRAEAFF.

The rearrangement joins TRBV6-1 to TRBJ1-2, with 8 bases that match TRBD1. The CDR3 runs to 17 residues. The germline V gene encodes CDR1 MNHNS and CDR2 SASEGT. The junction had 8 bases not matched to a gene; V was cut back by 2 bases and J by 0 bases. In nucleotides, the CDR3 is TGTGCCAGCAGTGAATATACAGGGGGGGAATCTAACTATGGCTACACCTTC. It is translated as CASSEYTGGESNYGYTF.

This rearrangement joins TRBV11-2 to TRBJ2-1; D call uncertain. V dropped 1 base and J dropped 0 bases, with 7 bases sitting between them. The CDR3 is made up of 15 amino acids. Germline CDR1 SGHAT, CDR2 FQNNGV. For the CDR3, the DNA is TGTGCCAGCAGCTTAGGAGGTAGCTCCTACAATGAGCAGTTCTTC. This codes for CASSLGGSSYNEQFF.

The chain couples TRBV5-6 to TRBJ2-7; 8 bases align to TRBD1. J was trimmed by 3 bases and V by 2 bases; bases with no gene match: 10. Germline-derived CDR1 and CDR2 are SGHDT and YYEEEE. The CDR3 is 16 amino acids. Here the CDR3 DNA reads TGTGCCAGCAGCTTTCTGGCCGACAGGGGAAGCTACGAGCAGTACTTC. Translated: CASSFLADRGSYEQYF. Variable domain in full (rest from reference TRBV5-6 and TRBJ2-7): DAGVTQSPTHLIKTRGQQVTLRCSPKSGHDTVSWYQQALGQGPQFIFQYYEEEERQRGNFPDRFSGHQFPNYSSELNVNALLLGDSALYLCASSFLADRGSYEQYFGPGTRLTVT.

This CDR3 reads CASSTGQPGELFF. The CDR3 DNA reads TGTGCCAGCAGCACTGGACAGCCCGGGGAGCTGTTTTTT. The J gene is TRBJ2-2, the V gene TRBV5-4; perhaps TRBD1 as D (6 bases). Germline loops: CDR1 SGHNT, CDR2 YYREEE (reference sequence). The V gene lost 4 bases and the J gene lost 6 bases, with 10 bases spanning the gap. This CDR3 is 13 amino acids long.

This chain connects TRBV19 to TRBJ1-5; 7 nucleotides agree with TRBD1. Germline CDR1 is LNHDA and CDR2 is SQIVND (reference sequence). V shed 8 bases, J shed 0 bases, and the junction held 10 bases outside the gene matches. This CDR3 is built from 16 residues. The CDR3 protein is CASGQDKSYSNQPQHF. For the CDR3, the DNA is TGTGCCAGTGGACAGGATAAGTCTTATAGCAATCAGCCCCAGCATTTT. Full variable domain (rest looked up from reference TRBV19 and TRBJ1-5): DGGITQSPKYLFRKEGQNVTLSCEQNLNHDAMYWYRQDPGQGLRLIYYSQIVNDFQKGDIAEGYSVSREKKESFPLTVTSAQKNPTAFYLCASGQDKSYSNQPQHFGDGTRLSIL.

This chain joins TRBV5-1 and TRBJ2-7, with D perhaps TRBD2 (6 bases). With 4 bases removed from V and 2 bases from J, the gap between germline ends came to 16 bases. The CDR3 covers 15 residues. Germline V CDR1 and CDR2: SGHRS, YFSETQ. CDR3 in DNA: TGCGCCAGCAGCCATTCGTCGGAGGGAACCTACGAGCAGTACTTC. It yields the protein CASSHSSEGTYEQYF.

The chain uses TRBV4-3 and TRBJ2-5; 9 nucleotides align to TRBD2. The J call may be mistaken, given a closer DNA end match to TRBJ2-7. Germline CDR1 is LGHNA and CDR2 is YSLEER. This CDR3 spans 16 amino acids. The CDR3: CASSQESLAGYYEQYF. CDR3 DNA: TGCGCCAGCAGCCAAGAGTCTCTAGCGGGGTACTACGAGCAGTACTTC.